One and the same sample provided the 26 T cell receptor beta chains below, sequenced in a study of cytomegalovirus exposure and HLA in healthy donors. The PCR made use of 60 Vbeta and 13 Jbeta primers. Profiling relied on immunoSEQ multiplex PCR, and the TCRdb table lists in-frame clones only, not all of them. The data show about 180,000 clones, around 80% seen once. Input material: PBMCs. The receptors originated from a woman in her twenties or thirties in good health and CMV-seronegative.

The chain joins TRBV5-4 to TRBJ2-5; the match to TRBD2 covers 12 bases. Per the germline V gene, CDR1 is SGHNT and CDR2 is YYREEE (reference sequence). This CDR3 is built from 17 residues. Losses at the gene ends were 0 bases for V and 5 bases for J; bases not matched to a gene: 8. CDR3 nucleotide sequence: TGTGCCAGCAGCTTGGAGGGGCTAGCGGGGGGGCTTGAGACCCAGTACTTC. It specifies CASSLEGLAGGLETQYF.

The DNA of the CDR3 is TGTGCCAGCAGCTCCCCAGTCTTGGGGGGGAACACCGGGGAGCTGTTTTTT. Its protein is CASSSPVLGGNTGELFF. The J gene is TRBJ2-2, the V gene TRBV7-2; TRBD2 might be the D (6 bases). Germline CDR1 reads SGHTA; CDR2 reads FQGNSA. The CDR3 is 17 residues long. V was trimmed by 4 bases and J by 1 base, leaving 16 bases between them. The complete variable domain, with remaining parts taken from reference TRBV7-2 and TRBJ2-2, reads GAGVSQSPSNKVTEKGKDVELRCDPISGHTALYWYRQSLGQGLEFLIYFQGNSAPDKSGLPSDRFSAERTGGSVSTLTIQRTQQEDSAVYLCASSSPVLGGNTGELFFGEGSRLTVL.

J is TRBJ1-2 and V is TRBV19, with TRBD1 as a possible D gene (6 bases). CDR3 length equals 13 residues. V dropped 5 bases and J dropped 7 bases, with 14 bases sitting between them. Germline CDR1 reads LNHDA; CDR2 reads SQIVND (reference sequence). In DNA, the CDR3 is TGTGCCAGTAGTGTCACAGGGAAAGGTGGCTACACCTTC. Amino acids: CASSVTGKGGYTF.

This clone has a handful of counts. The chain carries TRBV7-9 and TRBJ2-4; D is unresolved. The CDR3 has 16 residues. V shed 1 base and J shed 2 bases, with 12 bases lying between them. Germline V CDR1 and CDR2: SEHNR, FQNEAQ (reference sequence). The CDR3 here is CASSLGPRSTKNIQYF. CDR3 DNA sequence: TGTGCCAGCAGCTTAGGACCGAGGAGTACCAAAAACATTCAGTACTTC.

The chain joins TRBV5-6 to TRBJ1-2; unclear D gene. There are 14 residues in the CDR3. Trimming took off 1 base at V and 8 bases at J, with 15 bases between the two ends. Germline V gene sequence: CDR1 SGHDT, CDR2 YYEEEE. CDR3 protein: CASSLLPGKEGYTF. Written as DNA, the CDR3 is TGTGCCAGCAGCTTGTTGCCGGGTAAAGAGGGCTACACCTTC.

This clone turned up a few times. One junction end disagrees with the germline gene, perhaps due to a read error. The CDR3 spells CASSLGNRDRDF. CDR3 DNA sequence: TGTGCCAGCAGCTTGGGCAACCGGGACAGAGACTTC. This chain joins TRBV5-6 and TRBJ2-7; TRBD1 agrees at 7 bases. This CDR3 has 12 amino acids. Germline V gives CDR1 SGHDT, CDR2 YYEEEE.

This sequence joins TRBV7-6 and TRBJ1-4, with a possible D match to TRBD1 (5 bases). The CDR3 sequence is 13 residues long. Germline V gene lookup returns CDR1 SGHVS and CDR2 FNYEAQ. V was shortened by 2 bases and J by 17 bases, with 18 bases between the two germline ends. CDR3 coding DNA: TGTGCCAGCAGCTTACAAGCGCACACGACAGTCTTTTTT. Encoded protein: CASSLQAHTTVFF.

CDR3 in amino acids: CASSLGLADTQYF. The CDR3 nucleotides read TGTGCCAGCAGCTTAGGCCTAGCGGATACGCAGTATTTT. The chain uses TRBV7-6 and TRBJ2-3, with a weak D call TRBD2 (6 bases). Trimming cost V 1 base and J 6 bases, with 8 bases left between them. The CDR3 length is 13 residues. CDR1 is SGHVS, CDR2 FNYEAQ, per germline.

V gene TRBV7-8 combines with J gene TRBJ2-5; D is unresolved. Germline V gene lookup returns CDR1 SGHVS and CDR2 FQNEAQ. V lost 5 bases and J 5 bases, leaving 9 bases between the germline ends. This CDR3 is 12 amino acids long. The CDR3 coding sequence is TGTGCCAGCAGCCCCGTTCCGGAGACCCAGTACTTC. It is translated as CASSPVPETQYF. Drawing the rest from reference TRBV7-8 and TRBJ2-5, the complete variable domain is GAGVSQSPRYKVAKRGQDVALRCDPISGHVSLFWYQQALGQGPEFLTYFQNEAQLDKSGLPSDRFFAERPEGSVSTLKIQRTQQEDSAVYLCASSPVPETQYFGPGTRLLVL.

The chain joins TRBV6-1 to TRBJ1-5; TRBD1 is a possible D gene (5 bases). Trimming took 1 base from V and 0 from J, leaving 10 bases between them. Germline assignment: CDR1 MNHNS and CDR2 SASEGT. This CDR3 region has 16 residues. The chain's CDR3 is CASSEVGVYSNQPQHF. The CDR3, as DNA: TGTGCCAGCAGTGAAGTAGGGGTATATAGCAATCAGCCCCAGCATTTT.

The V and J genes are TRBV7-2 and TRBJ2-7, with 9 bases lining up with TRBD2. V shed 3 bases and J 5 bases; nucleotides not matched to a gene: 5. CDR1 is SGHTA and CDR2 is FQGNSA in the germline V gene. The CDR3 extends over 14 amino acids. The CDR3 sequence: CASSLGGTSNEQYF. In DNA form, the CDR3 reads TGTGCCAGCAGCTTGGGTGGGACTAGCAACGAGCAGTACTTC.

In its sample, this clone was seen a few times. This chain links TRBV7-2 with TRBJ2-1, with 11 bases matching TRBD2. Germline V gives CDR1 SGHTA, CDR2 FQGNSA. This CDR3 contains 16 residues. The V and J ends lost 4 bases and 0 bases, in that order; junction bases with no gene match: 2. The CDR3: CASSSSGGSSYNEQFF. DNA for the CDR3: TGTGCCAGCAGCTCTAGCGGGGGGAGCTCCTACAATGAGCAGTTCTTC.

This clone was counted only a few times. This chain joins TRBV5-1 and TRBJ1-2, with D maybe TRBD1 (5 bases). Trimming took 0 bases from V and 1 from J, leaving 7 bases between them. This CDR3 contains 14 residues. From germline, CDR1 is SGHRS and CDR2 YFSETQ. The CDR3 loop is CASSLGQFNYGYTF. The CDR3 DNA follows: TGCGCCAGCAGCTTGGGACAGTTTAACTATGGCTACACCTTC.

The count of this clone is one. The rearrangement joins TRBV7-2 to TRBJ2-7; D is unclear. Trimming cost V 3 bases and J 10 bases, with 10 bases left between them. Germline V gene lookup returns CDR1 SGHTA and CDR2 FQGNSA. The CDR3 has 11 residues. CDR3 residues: CASSFGREQYF. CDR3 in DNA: TGTGCCAGCAGCTTTGGGCGAGAACAGTACTTC.

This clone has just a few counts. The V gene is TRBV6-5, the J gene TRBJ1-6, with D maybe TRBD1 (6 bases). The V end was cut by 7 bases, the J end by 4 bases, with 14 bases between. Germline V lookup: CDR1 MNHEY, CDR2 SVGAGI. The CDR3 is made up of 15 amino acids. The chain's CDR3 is CASKEQGTYNSPLHF. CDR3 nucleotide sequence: TGTGCCAGCAAAGAACAGGGTACTTATAATTCACCCCTCCACTTT.

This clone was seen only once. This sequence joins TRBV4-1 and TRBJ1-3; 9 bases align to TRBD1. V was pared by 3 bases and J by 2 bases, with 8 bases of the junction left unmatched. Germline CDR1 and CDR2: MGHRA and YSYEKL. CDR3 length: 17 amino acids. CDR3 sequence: CASSQTGTGTTGNTIYF. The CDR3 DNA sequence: TGCGCCAGCAGCCAGACCGGGACAGGGACTACTGGAAACACCATATATTTT.

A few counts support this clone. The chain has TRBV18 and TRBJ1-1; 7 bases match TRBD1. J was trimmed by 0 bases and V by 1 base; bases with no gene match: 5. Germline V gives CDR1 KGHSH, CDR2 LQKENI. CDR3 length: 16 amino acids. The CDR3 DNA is TGTGCCAGCTCACCACTTTCGAGGGGGCTGAACACTGAAGCTTTCTTT. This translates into CASSPLSRGLNTEAFF.

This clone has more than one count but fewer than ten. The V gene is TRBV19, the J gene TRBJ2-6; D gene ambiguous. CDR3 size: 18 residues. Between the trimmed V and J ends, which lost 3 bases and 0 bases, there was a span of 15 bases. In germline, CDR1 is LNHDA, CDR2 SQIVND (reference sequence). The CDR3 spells CASSISVTKNSGANVLTF. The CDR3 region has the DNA TGTGCCAGTAGTATCTCTGTGACAAAGAACTCTGGGGCCAACGTCCTGACTTTC.

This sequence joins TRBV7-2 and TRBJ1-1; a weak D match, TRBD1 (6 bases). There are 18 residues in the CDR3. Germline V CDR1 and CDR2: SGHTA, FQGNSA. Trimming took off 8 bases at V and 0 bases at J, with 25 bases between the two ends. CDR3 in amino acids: CASGSPGQGDLMNTEAFF. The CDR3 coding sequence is TGTGCCAGCGGCTCCCCGGGACAAGGAGACCTAATGAACACTGAAGCTTTCTTT.

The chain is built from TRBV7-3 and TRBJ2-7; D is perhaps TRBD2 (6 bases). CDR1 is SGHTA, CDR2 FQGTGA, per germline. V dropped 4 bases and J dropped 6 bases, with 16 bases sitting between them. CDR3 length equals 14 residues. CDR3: CASSSTRDLSEQYF. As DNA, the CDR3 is TGTGCCAGCAGCTCAACGCGGGACCTCTCCGAGCAGTACTTC.

This chain's CDR3 is CASSLRGQGSNEQYF. The CDR3 region has the DNA TGCGCCAGCAGCTTGAGGGGACAGGGTTCAAACGAGCAGTACTTC. The chain has TRBV5-1 and TRBJ2-7; 9 bases match TRBD1. Trimming at V came to 1 base and at J to 5 bases, leaving 7 bases not matched to a gene. The CDR3 is 15 amino acids. Germline V gene data show CDR1 as SGHRS and CDR2 as YFSETQ.

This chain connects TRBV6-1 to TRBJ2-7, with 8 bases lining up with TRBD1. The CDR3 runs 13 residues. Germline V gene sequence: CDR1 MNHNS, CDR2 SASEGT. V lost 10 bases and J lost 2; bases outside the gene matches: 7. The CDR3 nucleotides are TGTGCCAACGCCAGGGGGCTGGCCTACGAGCAGTACTTC. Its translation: CANARGLAYEQYF.

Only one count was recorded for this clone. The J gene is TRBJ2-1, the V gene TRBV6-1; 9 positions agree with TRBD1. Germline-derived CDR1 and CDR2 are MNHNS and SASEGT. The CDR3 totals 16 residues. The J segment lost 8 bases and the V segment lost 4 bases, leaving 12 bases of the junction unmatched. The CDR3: CASSAPTGGAGDEQFF. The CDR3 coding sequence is TGTGCCAGCAGTGCCCCAACAGGGGGCGCGGGGGATGAGCAGTTCTTC.

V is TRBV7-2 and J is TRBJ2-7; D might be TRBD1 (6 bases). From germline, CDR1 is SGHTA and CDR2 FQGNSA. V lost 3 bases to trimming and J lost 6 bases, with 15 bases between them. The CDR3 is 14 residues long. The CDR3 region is CASSFSRGPLEQYF. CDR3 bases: TGTGCCAGCAGCTTTAGCAGGGGTCCCCTCGAGCAGTACTTC.

Written as DNA, the CDR3 is TGTGCCAGTAGTCAGGACAGGAGCAATCAGCCCCAGCATTTT. It encodes CASSQDRSNQPQHF. The V and J genes are TRBV19 and TRBJ1-5, with 7 bases that match TRBD1. V shed 5 bases, J shed 1 base, and the junction held 2 bases outside the gene matches. This CDR3 is 14 amino acids long. Germline CDR1 and CDR2: LNHDA and SQIVND (reference sequence). Full variable domain (remainder filled in from reference TRBV19 and TRBJ1-5): DGGITQSPKYLFRKEGQNVTLSCEQNLNHDAMYWYRQDPGQGLRLIYYSQIVNDFQKGDIAEGYSVSREKKESFPLTVTSAQKNPTAFYLCASSQDRSNQPQHFGDGTRLSIL.

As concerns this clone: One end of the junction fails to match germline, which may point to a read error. The CDR3 loop reads CASSPPGQSSGNTIYF. Written as DNA, the CDR3 is TGTGCCAGCTCTCCACCGGGACAGAGCTCTGGAAACACCATATATTTT. This chain uses TRBV18 with TRBJ1-3; 7 bases fit TRBD1. There are 16 residues in the CDR3. The germline V gene encodes CDR1 KGHSH and CDR2 LQKENI.